This TCR beta chain is drawn from a study of T cell responses to AZD1222 COVID-19 vaccine. Regarding this clone: Its antigen remains unidentified.

Study-level findings and limits: The sample set comprised mostly white British donors with more females, and clonal diversity was possibly underestimated. At study baseline, merely roughly 6 AZD1222 recipients were seropositive. Reportedly, close to half of spike-specific TCRs are directed against unmutated variant regions.

Produced via immunoSEQ multiplex PCR; TCRdb's table is partial and in-frame only. The sample includes about 42,000 clones, about nine tenths seen only once; the top ten take approximately 25%. The ends lost 4 bases at V and 5 bases at J; junction bases unmatched: 7. Germline CDR1 SGHNT, CDR2 YYREEE (reference sequence). This CDR3 contains 14 residues. V gene TRBV5-4 combines with J gene TRBJ2-7, with 9 nucleotides matching TRBD2. This receptor was identified in an adult who received the AZD1222 COVID-19 vaccine. This sample comprised peripheral blood, obtained 28 days after the second AZD1222 dose. The chain's CDR3 is CASSISGRAHEQYF. CDR3 nucleotides: TGTGCCAGCAGCATTAGCGGGAGAGCCCACGAGCAGTACTTC.